This TCR beta chain was profiled in a study of blood T cell repertoires in COVID-19. Background on the study: Donors in the United States, Italy and Spain gave samples during acute or convalescent COVID-19.

The CDR3 runs to 16 residues. The assay was immunoSEQ multiplex PCR, and TCRdb's table has in-frame clones only and misses some. The sample comprises some 62,000 clones, roughly three quarters of which are singletons, and over 12% rests with the top ten. Seattle patients were enrolled while actively infected and followed longitudinally. Material for sequencing was peripheral blood. The V gene is TRBV21-1, the J gene TRBJ2-7; the D call in the table, TRBD2, was not verified against the DNA. TRBV21-1 is a documented pseudogene. The receptor was derived from a man in his sixties with COVID-19, enrolled during active disease. The CDR3 here is CASSKVDGTPSYEQYF. The CDR3, as DNA: TGTGCCAGCAGCAAAGTGGACGGGACTCCTTCCTACGAGCAGTACTTC.